The 24 T cell receptor beta chains presented below share a single source sample, sequenced in a study of blood T cells in healthy people across ages. For the second PCR, which ran for 7 to 11 cycles, a sample-barcoded 5' primer and a J-beta primer mix were used. TCRdb used MiXCR to reprocess the 5' RACE reads, holding one entry per CDR3 protein. The sample holds 800,000 or so distinct CDR3 sequences; 46% are singletons and the top ten take around a sixth. Sequencing was carried out using blood. These TCRs come from a man older than 75 in good health.

Only a few counts were recorded for this clonotype. The chain employs TRBV6-5 and TRBJ2-4, with D uncertain. The J call may be faulty, since TRBJ2-7 better matches the DNA end. CDR1 is MNHEY and CDR2 is SVGAGI in the germline V gene. CDR3 length: 12 residues. CDR3 sequence (DNA): TGTGCCAGCAGTGCCAACATTGGCGAGCAGTACTTC. Amino acids: CASSANIGEQYF.

This clonotype showed up many times. The genes are TRBV28 and TRBJ2-3; tentatively, D is TRBD1 or TRBD2 (5 bases each). This CDR3 has 15 amino acids. From germline, CDR1 is MDHEN and CDR2 SYDVKM. V lost 4 bases and J 3 bases, leaving 14 bases between the germline ends. The CDR3 loop is CASSYPEGQTDTQYF. DNA for the CDR3: TGTGCCAGCAGTTACCCCGAGGGGCAAACAGATACGCAGTATTTT.

The table lists this clonotype with a few counts. The chain couples TRBV5-1 to TRBJ1-6, with D hard to call. The CDR3 spans 15 residues. Between the trimmed V and J ends, which lost 3 bases and 7 bases, there was a span of 14 bases. Germline V CDR1 and CDR2: SGHRS, YFSETQ. The CDR3 DNA reads TGCGCCAGCAGCTCTAACTCCGCGATGAATTCACCCCTCCACTTT. Amino acid sequence: CASSSNSAMNSPLHF. The whole variable domain, remainder taken from reference TRBV5-1 and TRBJ1-6, is KAGVTQTPRYLIKTRGQQVTLSCSPISGHRSVSWYQQTPGQGLQFLFEYFSETQRNKGNFPGRFSGRQFSNSRSEMNVSTLELGDSALYLCASSSNSAMNSPLHFGNGTRLTVT.

This clonotype was picked up many times. The CDR3 DNA is TGTGCCACCAGTGGGCGGGGAGGCTACGAGCAGTACTTC. Its protein product is CATSGRGGYEQYF. The rearrangement links TRBV24-1 to TRBJ2-7; a possible D gene is TRBD2 (6 bases). CDR3 length: 13 amino acids. Germline V gene lookup returns CDR1 KGHDR and CDR2 SFDVKD. Deletions cut 5 bases from V and 3 bases from J, with 10 bases between.

V is TRBV24-1 and J is TRBJ2-1; 10 bases match TRBD2. The J call may be faulty, since TRBJ2-7 better matches the DNA end. Germline values: CDR1 KGHDR, CDR2 SFDVKD. This CDR3 comprises 17 residues. The CDR3 sequence is CATSDGLAEISYNEQYF. DNA of the CDR3: TGTGCCACCAGTGATGGACTAGCGGAGATCTCCTACAATGAGCAGTACTTC.

Only a few counts were recorded for this clonotype. The CDR3 nucleotides read TGTGCCAGCAGTAACAGGGACCCTGCGCTTACGCAGTATTTT. It encodes CASSNRDPALTQYF. This rearrangement joins TRBV27 to TRBJ2-3; D is perhaps TRBD1 (6 bases). The CDR3 has 14 amino acids. Looked up from germline, CDR1 is MNHEY and CDR2 is SMNVEV (reference sequence). V lost 5 bases and J 8 bases, leaving 17 bases between the germline ends.

This sequence joins TRBV5-1 and TRBJ2-1; weak D call: TRBD1 (6 bases). Germline-derived CDR1 and CDR2 are SGHRS and YFSETQ. The V end was cut by 0 bases, the J end by 0 bases, with 10 bases between. This CDR3 region has 16 residues. CDR3 sequence (DNA): TGCGCCAGCAGCTTGGCGCAGGGGAACTCCTACAATGAGCAGTTCTTC. Its protein product is CASSLAQGNSYNEQFF.

In its sample, this clonotype was seen many times. The chain joins TRBV11-2 to TRBJ2-5; 12 positions agree with TRBD2. Germline CDR1 and CDR2: SGHAT and FQNNGV. The ends lost 5 bases at V and 7 bases at J; junction bases unmatched: 8. The CDR3 loop spans 15 amino acids. The chain's CDR3 is CASSPTSGSGVTQYF. The CDR3 coding sequence is TGTGCCAGCAGCCCGACTAGCGGGAGTGGGGTGACCCAGTACTTC.

The genes are TRBV7-2 and TRBJ2-2, with D perhaps assigned TRBD1 or TRBD2 (6 bases each). This CDR3 comprises 16 residues. Germline CDR1 SGHTA, CDR2 FQGNSA. V lost 5 bases, J lost 5 bases, and 18 bases lay in between. CDR3 in amino acids: CASSPNGGRSTGELFF. For the CDR3, the DNA is TGTGCCAGCAGCCCTAATGGGGGGCGTAGTACCGGGGAGCTGTTTTTT.

This clonotype has a handful of counts. This may arise from a read error, as a much more abundant clone is one base away. The chain couples TRBV29-1 to TRBJ2-1; D call uncertain. The germline V gene has CDR1 SQVTM and CDR2 ANQGSEA. The CDR3 spans 11 residues. Deletions cut 5 bases from V and 7 bases from J, with 9 bases between. CDR3 DNA sequence: TGCAGCGTTTTTTTAGGGAATGAGCAGTTCTTC. Protein product: CSVFLGNEQFF.

There are a few counts of this clonotype. This sequence joins TRBV30 and TRBJ2-1; 7 nucleotides agree with TRBD1. V lost 0 bases and J lost 14; bases outside the gene matches: 10. Per germline, CDR1 GTSNPN and CDR2 SVGIG (reference sequence). CDR3 length equals 13 residues. The CDR3 protein is CAWSVHRGRNKFF. DNA for the CDR3: TGTGCCTGGAGTGTCCACAGGGGAAGGAACAAGTTCTTC.

In regard to this clonotype: A junction end diverges from the germline sequence, so it may reflect a read error. This chain joins TRBV27 and TRBJ2-5; D gene unclear. Germline V gene sequence: CDR1 MNHEY, CDR2 SMNVEV (reference sequence). This CDR3 has 19 amino acids. The CDR3 here is CVSSLSTPVNLGKQETQYF. In nucleotides, the CDR3 is TGTGTCAGCAGTTTATCCACCCCCGTGAATTTGGGTAAACAAGAGACCCAGTACTTC.

The rearrangement uses TRBV20-1 and TRBJ2-3; D is possibly TRBD2 (5 bases). Between the trimmed V and J ends, which lost 6 bases and 4 bases, there was a span of 26 bases. The CDR3 extends over 17 amino acids. CDR1 DFQATT and CDR2 SNEGSKA come from the germline V gene (reference sequence). CDR3 residues: CSAHQVRARANSDTQYF. The CDR3 DNA reads TGCAGTGCCCACCAGGTGAGGGCCCGGGCAAACTCAGATACGCAGTATTTT.

As regards this clonotype: This may stem from a read error, because a much larger clone lies one nucleotide away. This chain links TRBV27 with TRBJ1-2; D perhaps matches TRBD1 (5 bases). The CDR3 is 14 residues long. Germline V gives CDR1 MNHEY, CDR2 SMNVEV (reference sequence). For the CDR3, the DNA is TGTGTCAGCAGTTTAAAAGGGGAGGGTTATGGCTACACCTTC. This encodes CVSSLKGEGYGYTF.

This clonotype has a handful of counts. This chain joins TRBV6-2 or TRBV6-3 and TRBJ2-1; 7 bases align to TRBD2. V was clipped by 2 bases and J by 1 base; unmatched bases: 23. CDR1 and CDR2 from the germline V gene are MNHEY and SVGEGT. This CDR3 has 22 amino acids. The CDR3 DNA reads TGTGCCAGCAGTTACACACTAAAGCGGGGATGGGGAGACGCTCCTTCCTACAATGAGCAGTTCTTC. Translated, it gives CASSYTLKRGWGDAPSYNEQFF.

This clonotype was found a few times. This rearrangement joins TRBV7-2 to TRBJ2-1; the D gene is possibly TRBD2 (6 bases). V lost 5 bases and J 3 bases, leaving 20 bases between the germline ends. This CDR3 comprises 17 residues. Germline CDR1 and CDR2: SGHTA and FQGNSA. CDR3 nucleotides: TGTGCCAGCAGCCCTATCCCCGGACGAGCGGGCTACAATGAGCAGTTCTTC. Translating gives CASSPIPGRAGYNEQFF.

The chain has TRBV25-1 and TRBJ2-5, with D perhaps TRBD1 (7 bases). This CDR3 has 16 residues. The ends were cut back, 6 bases at V and 5 bases at J, with 22 bases in the middle. The germline V gene has CDR1 MGHDK and CDR2 SYGVNS. Written as DNA, the CDR3 is TGTGCCAGCAGCCCAGCACACAGGGGAGGCTTGGAGACCCAGTACTTC. Amino acids: CASSPAHRGGLETQYF.

The chain recombines TRBV20-1 with TRBJ2-2; TRBD1 matches 8 bases. Germline trimming cut 2 bases from V and 5 bases from J; bases unmatched to any gene: 7. Looked up from germline, CDR1 is DFQATT and CDR2 is SNEGSKA (reference sequence). This CDR3 has 15 residues. The CDR3: CSARKTGVRTGELFF. CDR3 bases: TGCAGTGCTAGAAAGACAGGGGTGCGGACCGGGGAGCTGTTTTTT.

The rearrangement links TRBV4-1 to TRBJ2-1, with D possibly TRBD2 on 6 matching bases. The CDR3 runs 15 residues. Trimming took 6 bases from V and 9 from J, leaving 21 bases between them. Per the germline V gene, CDR1 is MGHRA and CDR2 is YSYEKL. The CDR3 region has the DNA TGCGCCAGCAGTCAGGGACCTTCCACGGGACTTGAGCAGTTCTTC. Translating gives CASSQGPSTGLEQFF.

The chain carries TRBV20-1 and TRBJ2-1; 7 nucleotides align to TRBD2. The end of the DNA aligns better with TRBJ2-7, so the J call may be wrong. This CDR3 has 15 amino acids. Germline assignment: CDR1 DFQATT and CDR2 SNEGSKA (reference sequence). The CDR3 DNA follows: TGCAGTGCTAAGGCCGGACTAGGGAATCACAATGAGCAGTACTTC. Translation: CSAKAGLGNHNEQYF.

Regarding this clonotype: A read error may be the cause here, since a much bigger clone is one base away. The genes are TRBV28 and TRBJ2-1, with TRBD1 as a possible D gene (6 bases). The CDR3 has 15 amino acids. V lost 6 bases to trimming and J lost 13 bases, with 25 bases between them. The germline V gene has CDR1 MDHEN and CDR2 SYDVKM. The CDR3 sequence: CASRQTPDRGETQFF. In nucleotides, the CDR3 is TGTGCCAGCAGGCAGACTCCGGACAGAGGAGAGACCCAGTTCTTC.

V gene TRBV29-1 combines with J gene TRBJ2-3; 7 bases align to TRBD1. CDR1 SQVTM and CDR2 ANQGSEA come from the germline V gene. With 4 bases clipped from V and 2 bases from J, the junction kept 12 bases outside the gene matches. The CDR3 sequence is 16 residues long. Here the CDR3 DNA reads TGCAGCGTTGTTCGTGGGACAGATAAACACACAGATACGCAGTATTTT. It codes for CSVVRGTDKHTDTQYF.

The rearrangement joins TRBV7-8 to TRBJ2-1, with D perhaps assigned TRBD1 or TRBD2 (5 bases each). TRBJ2-7 matches the DNA end more closely, so the J call is doubtful. This CDR3 is built from 13 residues. Looked up from germline, CDR1 is SGHVS and CDR2 is FQNEAQ. The DNA of the CDR3 is TGTGCCAGCGCAACCGGGACCTACTACGAGCAGTACTTC. Translating gives CASATGTYYEQYF.

J is TRBJ2-5 and V is TRBV29-1; D assignment may be TRBD1 or TRBD2 (7 bases each). V was shortened by 6 bases and J by 2 bases, with 16 bases between the two germline ends. The length of the CDR3 is 14 residues. Germline V gene sequence: CDR1 SQVTM, CDR2 ANQGSEA. This CDR3 reads CSVGGGGSQETQYF. In DNA, the CDR3 is TGCAGCGTGGGGGGAGGGGGCTCGCAAGAGACCCAGTACTTC.